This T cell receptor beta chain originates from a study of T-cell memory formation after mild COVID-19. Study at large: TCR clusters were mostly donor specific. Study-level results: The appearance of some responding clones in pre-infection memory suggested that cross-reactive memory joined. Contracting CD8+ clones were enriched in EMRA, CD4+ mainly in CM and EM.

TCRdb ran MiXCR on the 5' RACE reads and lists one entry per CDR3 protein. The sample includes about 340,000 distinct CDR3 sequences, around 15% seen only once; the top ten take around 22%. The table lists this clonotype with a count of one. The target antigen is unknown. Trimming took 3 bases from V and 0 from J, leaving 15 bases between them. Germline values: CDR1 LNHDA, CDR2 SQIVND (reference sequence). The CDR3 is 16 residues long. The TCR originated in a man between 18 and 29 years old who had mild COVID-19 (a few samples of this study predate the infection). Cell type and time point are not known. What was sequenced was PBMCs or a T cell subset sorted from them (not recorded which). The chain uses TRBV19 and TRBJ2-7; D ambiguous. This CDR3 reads CASSIMGRNLSYEQYV. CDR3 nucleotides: TGTGCCAGTAGTATTATGGGAAGGAACCTCTCCTACGAGCAGTACGTC.